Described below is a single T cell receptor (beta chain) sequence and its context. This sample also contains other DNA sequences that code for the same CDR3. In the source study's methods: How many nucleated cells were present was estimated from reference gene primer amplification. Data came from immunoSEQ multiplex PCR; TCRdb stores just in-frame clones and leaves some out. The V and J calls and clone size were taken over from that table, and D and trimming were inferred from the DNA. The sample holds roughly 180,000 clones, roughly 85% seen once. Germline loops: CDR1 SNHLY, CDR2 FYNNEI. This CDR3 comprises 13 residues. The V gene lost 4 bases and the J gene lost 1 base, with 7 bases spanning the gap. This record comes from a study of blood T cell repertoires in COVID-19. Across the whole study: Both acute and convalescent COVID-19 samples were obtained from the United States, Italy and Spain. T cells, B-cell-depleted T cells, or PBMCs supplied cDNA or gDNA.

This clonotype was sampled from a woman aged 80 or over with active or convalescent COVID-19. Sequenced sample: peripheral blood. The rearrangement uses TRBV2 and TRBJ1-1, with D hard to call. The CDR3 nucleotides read TGTGCCAGCAGTGGGACTGCGAACACTGAAGCTTTCTTT. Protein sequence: CASSGTANTEAFF.